The source of this T cell receptor beta chain is a study of T-cell memory formation after mild COVID-19 (dated by TCRdb to the early 2020s). Regarding the study in general: TCR sequence clusters from the two donors were found to be largely donor specific. Longitudinal TCRalpha and TCRbeta repertoire sequencing tracked T-cell clones expanding and contracting after mild COVID-19 in two donors. The cohort was made up of two young adult volunteers, one female and one male, who were previously healthy.

Ficoll-Paque density gradient centrifugation was the method used to isolate PBMCs. For CDR1 and CDR2, the germline V gene lists SGHVS and FNYEAQ. Counted from cysteine to phenylalanine, this CDR3 has 20 amino acids. The only DNA kept is the CDR3, 60 bases in frame from the first base. The junction shows trimming of 5 bases on V and 0 bases on J, and the gene matches do not reach 13 bases of it. The full study reports these points: Contracting CD4+ clones were found mainly in CM and EM memory subsets, while CD8+ clones were enriched in EMRA. SARS-CoV-2 specificity of the second-wave clones peaking on day 37 was not confirmed. The detection of some responding clones in pre-infection memory suggests that pre-existing cross-reactive memory T cells joined the SARS-CoV-2 response. The study covered only a couple of mild cases, and larger cohorts including severe cases with pre-infection samples were considered necessary. Clones contracting from day 15 to 85 had balanced CD4/CD8 phenotypes, while a second wave expanding from day 15 to 37 was biased towards CD4+.

The sequencer was an Illumina NovaSeq 6000. TCRalpha and TCRbeta cDNA libraries were built by 5'RACE with constant-segment primers, adding sample barcodes and unique molecular identifiers. Trizol reagent was used to extract RNA from every sample. Library amplification was performed in two PCR steps, and a second sample barcode and Illumina TruSeq adapters were introduced in the second step. Sequencing of the libraries was done on an Illumina NovaSeq, producing 2 x 150 bp paired-end reads. For the original study's pipeline: With migec v1.2.7, reads were demultiplexed and then collapsed into UMI-guided consensus sequences. With mixcr v2.1.11, UMI consensuses were aligned to TRA and TRB V and J templates and assembled into clonotypes. A clonotype was counted as expanded or contracted only when both edgeR and NoisET called the clonotype significant, with the noise models trained on biological replicates. edgeR calls used a false discovery rate-adjusted p below 0.01 and a log2 fold-change threshold of 1. As an exploratory analysis of dynamics, max-normalized trajectories of the 1000 most abundant clonotypes were examined by PCA with hierarchical clustering. Separately sequenced CD4+ and CD8+ repertoires were used to assign a CD4 or CD8 phenotype to each responding clone. TCRdb reprocessing: public reads trimmed at Q25 with fastp, clones called with MiXCR, in-frame beta chains kept. Each record represents a unique CDR3 protein, reported with the most common genes and DNA among its rows. The V and J calls and clone size come from TCRdb's table, not from the authors' own analysis. Across this sample there are 350,000 to 500,000 distinct CDR3 sequences, with roughly 20% seen only once. The ten top clones hold roughly 8.4% of the sample.

The table lists this clonotype with many counts. Its antigen is currently not known. No quality values exist for individual bases; no much larger clone is one base distant. Sequencing used PBMCs or a T cell subset sorted from them (not recorded which). This TCR was sampled from an adult woman who had mild COVID-19 (a few samples of this study predate the infection). The sample titles of this study are shuffled in the database, so cell type and time point are left out; the donor was told from shared clones. This receptor chain uses TRBV7-6 and TRBJ2-1, with TRBD2 identical over 13 junction bases. The DNA sequence is TGTGCCAGCAGCCCGATACCGACTAGCGGGGGGCCCTACTCCTACAATGAGCAGTTCTTC. Its protein reads: CASSPIPTSGGPYSYNEQFF.